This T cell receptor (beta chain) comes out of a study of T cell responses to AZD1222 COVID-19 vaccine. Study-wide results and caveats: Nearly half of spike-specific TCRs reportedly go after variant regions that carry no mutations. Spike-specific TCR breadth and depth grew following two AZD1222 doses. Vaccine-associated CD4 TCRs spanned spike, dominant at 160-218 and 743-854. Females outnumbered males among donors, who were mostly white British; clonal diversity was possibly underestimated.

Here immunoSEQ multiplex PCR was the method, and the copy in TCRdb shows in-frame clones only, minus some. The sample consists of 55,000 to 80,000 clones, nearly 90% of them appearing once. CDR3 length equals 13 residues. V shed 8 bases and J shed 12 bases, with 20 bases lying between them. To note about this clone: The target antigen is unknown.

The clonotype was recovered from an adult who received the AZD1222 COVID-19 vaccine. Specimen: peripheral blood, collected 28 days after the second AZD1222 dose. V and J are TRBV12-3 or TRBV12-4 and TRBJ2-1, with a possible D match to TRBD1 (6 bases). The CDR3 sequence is CASRYLYRARQFF. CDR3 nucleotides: TGTGCCAGCCGCTACCTCTACAGGGCCCGGCAGTTCTTC.